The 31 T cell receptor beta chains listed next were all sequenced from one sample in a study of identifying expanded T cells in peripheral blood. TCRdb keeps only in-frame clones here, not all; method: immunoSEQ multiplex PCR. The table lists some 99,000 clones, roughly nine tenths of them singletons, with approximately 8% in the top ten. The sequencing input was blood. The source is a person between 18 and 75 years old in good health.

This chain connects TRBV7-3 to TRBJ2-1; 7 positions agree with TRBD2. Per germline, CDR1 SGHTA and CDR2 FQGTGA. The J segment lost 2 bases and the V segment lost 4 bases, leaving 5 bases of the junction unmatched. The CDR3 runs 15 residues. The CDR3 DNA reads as TGTGCCAGCAGCTCTCGAGCGGGGACCTACAATGAGCAGTTCTTC. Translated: CASSSRAGTYNEQFF.

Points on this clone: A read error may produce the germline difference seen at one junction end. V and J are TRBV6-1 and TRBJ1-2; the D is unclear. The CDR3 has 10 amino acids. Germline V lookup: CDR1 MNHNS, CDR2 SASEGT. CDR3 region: CASREDGYTF. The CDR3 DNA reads TGTGCCAGCAGGGAAGATGGCTACACCTTC.

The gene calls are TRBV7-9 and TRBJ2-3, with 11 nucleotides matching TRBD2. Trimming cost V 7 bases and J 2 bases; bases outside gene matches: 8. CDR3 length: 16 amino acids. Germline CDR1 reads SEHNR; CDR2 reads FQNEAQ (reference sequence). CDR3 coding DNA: TGTGCCAGCACCTTTTCGGGACTAGCGGACACAGATACGCAGTATTTT. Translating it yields CASTFSGLADTDTQYF.

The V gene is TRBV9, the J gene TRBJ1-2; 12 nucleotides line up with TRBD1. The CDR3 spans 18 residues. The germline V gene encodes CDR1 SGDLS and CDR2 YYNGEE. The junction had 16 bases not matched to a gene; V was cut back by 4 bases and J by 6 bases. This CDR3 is CASSQSGTGGARGNGYTF. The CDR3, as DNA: TGTGCCAGCAGCCAATCCGGGACAGGGGGCGCCAGGGGGAATGGCTACACCTTC.

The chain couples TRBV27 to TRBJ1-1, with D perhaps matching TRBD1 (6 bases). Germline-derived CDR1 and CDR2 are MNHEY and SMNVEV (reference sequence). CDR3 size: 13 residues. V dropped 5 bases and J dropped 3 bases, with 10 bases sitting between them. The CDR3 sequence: CASSQTGYTEAFF. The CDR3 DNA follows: TGTGCCAGCAGTCAAACAGGGTACACTGAAGCTTTCTTT.

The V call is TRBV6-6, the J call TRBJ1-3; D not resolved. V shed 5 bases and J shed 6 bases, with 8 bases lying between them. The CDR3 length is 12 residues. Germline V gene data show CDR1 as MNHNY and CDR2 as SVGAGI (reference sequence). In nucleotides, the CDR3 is TGTGCCAGCAGTCCCCCTGAAAACACCATATATTTT. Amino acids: CASSPPENTIYF.

For the CDR3, the DNA is TGCGCCAGCAGCCAAGTCGTCCGGGGGTCTAGCACAGATACGCAGTATTTT. Translated: CASSQVVRGSSTDTQYF. The chain carries TRBV4-1 and TRBJ2-3, with a weak D call TRBD2 (6 bases). Germline CDR1 is MGHRA and CDR2 is YSYEKL. The V end was cut by 1 base, the J end by 0 bases, with 14 bases between. This CDR3 is built from 17 residues.

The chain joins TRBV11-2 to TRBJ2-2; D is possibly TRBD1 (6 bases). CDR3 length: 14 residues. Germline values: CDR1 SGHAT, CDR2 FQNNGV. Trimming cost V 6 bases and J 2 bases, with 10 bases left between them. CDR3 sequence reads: CASRRTANTGELFF. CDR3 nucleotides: TGTGCCAGCAGGAGGACAGCCAACACCGGGGAGCTGTTTTTT.

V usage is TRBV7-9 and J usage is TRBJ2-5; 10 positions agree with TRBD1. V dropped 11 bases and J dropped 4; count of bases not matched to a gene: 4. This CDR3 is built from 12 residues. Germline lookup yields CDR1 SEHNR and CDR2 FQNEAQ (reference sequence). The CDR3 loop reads CAGGQGGETQYF. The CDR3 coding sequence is TGTGCCGGAGGACAGGGGGGAGAGACCCAGTACTTC.

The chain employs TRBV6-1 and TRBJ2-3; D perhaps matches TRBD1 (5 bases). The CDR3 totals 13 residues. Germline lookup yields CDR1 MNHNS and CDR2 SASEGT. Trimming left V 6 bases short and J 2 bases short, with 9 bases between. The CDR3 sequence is CASRGHSTDTQYF. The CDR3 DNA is TGTGCCAGCAGAGGACACTCCACAGATACGCAGTATTTT.

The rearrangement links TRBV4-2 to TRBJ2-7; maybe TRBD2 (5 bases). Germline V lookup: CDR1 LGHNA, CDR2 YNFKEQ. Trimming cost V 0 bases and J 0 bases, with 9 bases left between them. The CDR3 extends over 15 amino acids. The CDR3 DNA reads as TGTGCCAGCAGCCAAGACGCGGACTCCTCCTACGAGCAGTACTTC. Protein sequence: CASSQDADSSYEQYF.

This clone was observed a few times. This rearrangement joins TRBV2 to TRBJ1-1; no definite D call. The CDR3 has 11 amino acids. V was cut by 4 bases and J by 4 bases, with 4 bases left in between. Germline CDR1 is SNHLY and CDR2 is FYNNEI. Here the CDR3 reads CASSGSTEAFF. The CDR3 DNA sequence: TGTGCCAGCAGTGGAAGCACTGAAGCTTTCTTT.

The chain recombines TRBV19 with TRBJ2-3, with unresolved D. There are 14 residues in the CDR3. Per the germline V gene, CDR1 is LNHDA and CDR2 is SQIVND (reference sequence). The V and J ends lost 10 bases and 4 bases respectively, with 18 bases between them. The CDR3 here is CATSSVDGADTQYF. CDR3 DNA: TGTGCCACCAGTTCGGTCGATGGCGCAGATACGCAGTATTTT.

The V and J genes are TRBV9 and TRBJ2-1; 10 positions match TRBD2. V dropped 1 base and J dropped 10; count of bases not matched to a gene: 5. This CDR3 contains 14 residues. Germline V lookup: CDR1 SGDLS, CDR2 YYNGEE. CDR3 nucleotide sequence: TGTGCCAGCAGCGTAACTAGCGGGATCCGCGAGCAGTTCTTC. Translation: CASSVTSGIREQFF.

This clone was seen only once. The CDR3 coding sequence is TGTGCCAGCAGCTTGCCACTAGCGGGACCCGAGCAGTTCTTC. Translated: CASSLPLAGPEQFF. The rearrangement uses TRBV7-2 and TRBJ2-1; 10 nucleotides agree with TRBD2. This CDR3 region has 14 residues. V trimming: 3 bases; J trimming: 10 bases; junction bases outside the gene matches: 6. CDR1 and CDR2 (germline): SGHTA, FQGNSA.

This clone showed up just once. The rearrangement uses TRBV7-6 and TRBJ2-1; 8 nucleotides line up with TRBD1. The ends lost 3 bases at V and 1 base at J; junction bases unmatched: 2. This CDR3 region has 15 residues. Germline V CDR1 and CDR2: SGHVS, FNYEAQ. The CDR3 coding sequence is TGTGCCAGCAGCTTGGGGACAGGATCCTACAATGAGCAGTTCTTC. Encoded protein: CASSLGTGSYNEQFF.

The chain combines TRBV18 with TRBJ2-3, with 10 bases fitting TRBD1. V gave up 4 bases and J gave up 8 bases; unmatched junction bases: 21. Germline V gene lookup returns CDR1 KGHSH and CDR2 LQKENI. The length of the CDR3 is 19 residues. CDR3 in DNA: TGTGCCAGCTCACTTCGAAATCCGTCCGGGACAGGGGACCGTGGTACGCAGTATTTT. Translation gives CASSLRNPSGTGDRGTQYF.

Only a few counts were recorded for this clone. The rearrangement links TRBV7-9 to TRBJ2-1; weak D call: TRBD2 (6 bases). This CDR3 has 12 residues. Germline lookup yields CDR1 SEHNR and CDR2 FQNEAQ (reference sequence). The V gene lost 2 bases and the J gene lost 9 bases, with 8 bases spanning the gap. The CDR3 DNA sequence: TGTGCCAGCAGCTTAAGTAGCGGTGAGCAGTTCTTC. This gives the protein CASSLSSGEQFF.

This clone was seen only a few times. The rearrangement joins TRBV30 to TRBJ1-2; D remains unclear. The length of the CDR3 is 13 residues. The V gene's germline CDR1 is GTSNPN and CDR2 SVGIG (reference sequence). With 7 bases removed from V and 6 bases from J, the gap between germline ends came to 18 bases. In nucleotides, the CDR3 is TGTGCCTTACCCCCCGCGGGGTACGATGGCTACACCTTC. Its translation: CALPPAGYDGYTF.

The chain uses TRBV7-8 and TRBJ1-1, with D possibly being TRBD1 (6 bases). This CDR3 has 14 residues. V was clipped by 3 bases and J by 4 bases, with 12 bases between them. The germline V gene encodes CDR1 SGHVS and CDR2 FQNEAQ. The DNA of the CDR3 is TGTGCCAGCAGCTTCAACAGGGTTCTCACTGAAGCTTTCTTT. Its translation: CASSFNRVLTEAFF.

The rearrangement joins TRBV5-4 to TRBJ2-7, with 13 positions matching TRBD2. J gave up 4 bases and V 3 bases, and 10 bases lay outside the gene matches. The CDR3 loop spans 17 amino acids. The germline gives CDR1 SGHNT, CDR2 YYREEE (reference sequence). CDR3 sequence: CASSSRTSGRIGYEQYF. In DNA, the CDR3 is TGTGCCAGCAGCTCGAGGACTAGCGGGAGAATTGGTTACGAGCAGTACTTC.

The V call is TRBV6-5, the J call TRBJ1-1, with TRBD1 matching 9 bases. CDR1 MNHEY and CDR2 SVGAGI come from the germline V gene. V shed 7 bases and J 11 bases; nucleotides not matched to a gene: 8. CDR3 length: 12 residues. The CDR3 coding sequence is TGTGCCAGCAATCAACAGGGGGCGGCGGCTTTCTTT. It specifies CASNQQGAAAFF.

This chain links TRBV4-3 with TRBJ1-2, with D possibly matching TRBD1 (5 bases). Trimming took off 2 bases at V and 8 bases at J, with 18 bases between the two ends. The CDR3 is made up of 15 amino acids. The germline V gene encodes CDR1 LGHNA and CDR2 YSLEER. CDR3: CASSQITGVSHGYTF. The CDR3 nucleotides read TGCGCCAGCAGCCAAATTACGGGGGTGTCTCACGGCTACACCTTC.

CDR3 loop: CAIRSPRGGTDTQYF. The CDR3, as DNA: TGTGCCATCAGATCCCCACGAGGAGGCACAGATACGCAGTATTTT. The chain uses TRBV10-3 and TRBJ2-3; D not certain. This CDR3 has 15 residues. Germline V lookup: CDR1 ENHRY, CDR2 SYGVKD. V lost 6 bases and J lost 1, with 14 bases in between.

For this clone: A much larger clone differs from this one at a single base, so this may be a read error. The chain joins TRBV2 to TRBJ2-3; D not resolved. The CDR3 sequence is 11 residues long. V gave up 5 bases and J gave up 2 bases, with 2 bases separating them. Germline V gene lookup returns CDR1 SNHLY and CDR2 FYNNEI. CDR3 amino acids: CASSTTDTQYF. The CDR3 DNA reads TGTGCCAGCAGTACCACAGATACGCAGTATTTT.

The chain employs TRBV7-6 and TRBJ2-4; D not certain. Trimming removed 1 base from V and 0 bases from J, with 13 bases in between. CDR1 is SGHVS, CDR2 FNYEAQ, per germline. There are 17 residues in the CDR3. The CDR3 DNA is TGTGCCAGCAGCTTAGAAGGCAGCCGGCTAGCCAAAAACATTCAGTACTTC. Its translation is CASSLEGSRLAKNIQYF.

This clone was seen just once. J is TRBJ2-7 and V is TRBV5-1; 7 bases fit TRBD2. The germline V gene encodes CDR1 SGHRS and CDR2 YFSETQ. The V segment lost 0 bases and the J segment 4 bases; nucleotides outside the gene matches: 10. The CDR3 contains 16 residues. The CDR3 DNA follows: TGCGCCAGCAGCTTGGCCGGGGGGAGTGGGCAGTACGAGCAGTACTTC. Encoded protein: CASSLAGGSGQYEQYF.

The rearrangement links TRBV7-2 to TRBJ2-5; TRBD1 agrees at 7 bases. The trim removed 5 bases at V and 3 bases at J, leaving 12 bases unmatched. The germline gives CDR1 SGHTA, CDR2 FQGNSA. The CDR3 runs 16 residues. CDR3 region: CASSVASGQTKETQYF. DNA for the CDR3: TGTGCCAGCAGCGTCGCATCGGGACAGACAAAAGAGACCCAGTACTTC.

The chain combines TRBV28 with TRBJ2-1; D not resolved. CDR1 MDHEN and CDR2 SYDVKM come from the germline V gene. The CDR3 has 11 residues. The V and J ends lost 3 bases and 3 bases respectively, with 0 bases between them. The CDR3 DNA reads TGTGCCAGCAGTTTCTACAATGAGCAGTTCTTC. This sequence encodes CASSFYNEQFF.

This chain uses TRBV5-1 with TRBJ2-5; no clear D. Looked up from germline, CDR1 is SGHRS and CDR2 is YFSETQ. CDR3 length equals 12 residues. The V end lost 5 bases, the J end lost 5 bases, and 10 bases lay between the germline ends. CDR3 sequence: CASRPRTETQYF. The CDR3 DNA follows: TGCGCCAGCAGACCCCGGACCGAGACCCAGTACTTC.

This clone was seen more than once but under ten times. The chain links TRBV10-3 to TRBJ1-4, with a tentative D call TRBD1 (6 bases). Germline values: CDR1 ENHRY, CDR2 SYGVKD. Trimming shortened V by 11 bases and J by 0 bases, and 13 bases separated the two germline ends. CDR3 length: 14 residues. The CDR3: CAARDTTTNEKLFF. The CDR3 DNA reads TGTGCCGCGAGGGACACTACAACTAATGAAAAACTGTTTTTT.